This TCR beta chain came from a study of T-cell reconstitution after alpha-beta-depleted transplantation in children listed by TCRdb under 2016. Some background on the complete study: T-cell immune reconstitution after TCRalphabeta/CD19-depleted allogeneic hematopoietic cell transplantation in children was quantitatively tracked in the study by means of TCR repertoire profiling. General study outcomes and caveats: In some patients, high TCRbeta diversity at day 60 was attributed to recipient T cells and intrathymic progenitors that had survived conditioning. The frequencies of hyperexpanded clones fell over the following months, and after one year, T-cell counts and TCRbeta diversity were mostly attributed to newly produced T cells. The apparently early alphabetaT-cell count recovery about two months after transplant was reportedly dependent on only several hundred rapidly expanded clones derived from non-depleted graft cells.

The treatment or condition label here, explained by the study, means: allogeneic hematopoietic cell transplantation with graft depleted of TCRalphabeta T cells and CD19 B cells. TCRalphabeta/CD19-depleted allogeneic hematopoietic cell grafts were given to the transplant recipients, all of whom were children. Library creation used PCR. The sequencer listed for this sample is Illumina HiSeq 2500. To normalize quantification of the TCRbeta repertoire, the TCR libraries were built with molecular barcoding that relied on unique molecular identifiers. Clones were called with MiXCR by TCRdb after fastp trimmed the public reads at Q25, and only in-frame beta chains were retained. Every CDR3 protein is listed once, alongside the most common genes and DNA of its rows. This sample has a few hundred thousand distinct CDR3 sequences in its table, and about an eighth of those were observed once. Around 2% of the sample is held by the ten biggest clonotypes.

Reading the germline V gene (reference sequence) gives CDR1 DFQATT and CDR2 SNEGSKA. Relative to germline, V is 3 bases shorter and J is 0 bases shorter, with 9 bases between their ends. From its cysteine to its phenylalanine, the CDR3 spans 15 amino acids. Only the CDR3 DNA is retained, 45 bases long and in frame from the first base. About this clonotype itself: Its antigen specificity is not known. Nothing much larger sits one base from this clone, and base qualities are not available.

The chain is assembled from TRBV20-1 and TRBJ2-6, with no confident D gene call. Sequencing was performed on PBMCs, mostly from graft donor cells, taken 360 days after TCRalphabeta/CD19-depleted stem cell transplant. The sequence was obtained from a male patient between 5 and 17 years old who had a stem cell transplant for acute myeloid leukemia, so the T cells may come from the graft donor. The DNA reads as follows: TGCAGTGCTAGGGACGATGTCTCTGGGGCCAACGTCCTGACTTTC. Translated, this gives CSARDDVSGANVLTF.